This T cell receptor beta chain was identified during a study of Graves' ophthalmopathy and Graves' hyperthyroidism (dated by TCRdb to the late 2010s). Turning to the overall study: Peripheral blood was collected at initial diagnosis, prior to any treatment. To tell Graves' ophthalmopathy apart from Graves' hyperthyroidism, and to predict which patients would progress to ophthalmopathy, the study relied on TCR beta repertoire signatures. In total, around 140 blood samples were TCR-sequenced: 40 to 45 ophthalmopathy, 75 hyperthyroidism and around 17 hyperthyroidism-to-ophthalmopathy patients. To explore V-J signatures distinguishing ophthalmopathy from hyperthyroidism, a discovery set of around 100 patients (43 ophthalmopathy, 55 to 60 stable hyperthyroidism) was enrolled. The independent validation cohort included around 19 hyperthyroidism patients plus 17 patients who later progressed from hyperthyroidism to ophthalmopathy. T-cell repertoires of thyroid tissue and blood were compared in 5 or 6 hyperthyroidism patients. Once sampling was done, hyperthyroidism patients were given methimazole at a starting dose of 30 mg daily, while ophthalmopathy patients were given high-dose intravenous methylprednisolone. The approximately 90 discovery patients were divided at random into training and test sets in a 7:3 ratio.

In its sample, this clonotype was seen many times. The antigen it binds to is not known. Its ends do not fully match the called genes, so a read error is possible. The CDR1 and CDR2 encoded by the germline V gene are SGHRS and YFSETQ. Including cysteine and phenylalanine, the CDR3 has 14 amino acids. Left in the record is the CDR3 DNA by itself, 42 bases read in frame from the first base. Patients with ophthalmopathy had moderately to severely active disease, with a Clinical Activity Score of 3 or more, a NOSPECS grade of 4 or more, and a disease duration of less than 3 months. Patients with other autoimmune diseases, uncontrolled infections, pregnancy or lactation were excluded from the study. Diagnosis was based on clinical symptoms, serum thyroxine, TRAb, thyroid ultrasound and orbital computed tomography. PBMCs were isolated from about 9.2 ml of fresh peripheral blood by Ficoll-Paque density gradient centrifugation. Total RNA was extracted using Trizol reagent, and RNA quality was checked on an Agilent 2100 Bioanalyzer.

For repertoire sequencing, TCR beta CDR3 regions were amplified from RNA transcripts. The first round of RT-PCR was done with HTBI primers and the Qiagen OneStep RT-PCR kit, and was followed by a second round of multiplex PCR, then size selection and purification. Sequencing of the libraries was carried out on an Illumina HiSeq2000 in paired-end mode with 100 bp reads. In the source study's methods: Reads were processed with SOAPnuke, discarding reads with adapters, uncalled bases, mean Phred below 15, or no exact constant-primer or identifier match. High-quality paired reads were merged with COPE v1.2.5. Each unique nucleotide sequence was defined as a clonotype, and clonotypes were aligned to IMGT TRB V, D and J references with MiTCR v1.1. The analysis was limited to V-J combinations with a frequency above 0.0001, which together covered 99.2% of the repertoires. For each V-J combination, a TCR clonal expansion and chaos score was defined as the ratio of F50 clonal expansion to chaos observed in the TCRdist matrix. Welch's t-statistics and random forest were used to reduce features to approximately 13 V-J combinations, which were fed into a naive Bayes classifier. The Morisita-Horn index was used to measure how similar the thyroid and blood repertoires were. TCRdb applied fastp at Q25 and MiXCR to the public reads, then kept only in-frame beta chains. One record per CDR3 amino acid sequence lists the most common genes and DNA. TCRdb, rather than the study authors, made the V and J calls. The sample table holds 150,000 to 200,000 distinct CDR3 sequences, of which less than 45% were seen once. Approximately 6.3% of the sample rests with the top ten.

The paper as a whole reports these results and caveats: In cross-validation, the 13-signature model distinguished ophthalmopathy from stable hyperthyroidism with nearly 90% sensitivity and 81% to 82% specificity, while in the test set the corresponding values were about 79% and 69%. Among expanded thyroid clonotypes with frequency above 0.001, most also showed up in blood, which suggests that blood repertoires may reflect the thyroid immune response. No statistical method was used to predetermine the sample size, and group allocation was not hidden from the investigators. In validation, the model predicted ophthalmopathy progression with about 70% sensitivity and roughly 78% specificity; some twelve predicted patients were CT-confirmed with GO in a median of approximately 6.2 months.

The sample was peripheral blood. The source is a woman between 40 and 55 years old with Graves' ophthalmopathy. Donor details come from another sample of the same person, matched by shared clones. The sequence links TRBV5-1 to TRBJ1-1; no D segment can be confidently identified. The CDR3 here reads CASSLTQSNTEVFF. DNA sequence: TGCGCCAGCAGCTTGACCCAATCCAACACTGAAGTTTTCTTT.